These 5 T cell receptor beta chains share one sample of origin, sequenced in a study of radiotherapy plus CTLA-4 blockade in lung cancer. Sequenced by immunoSEQ multiplex PCR; TCRdb stores in-frame clones only, minus some. The data show approximately 49,000 clones, with roughly 84% seen just once and 28% held by the top ten. The sample here was peripheral blood, taken from a patient treated with radiotherapy plus ipilimumab. Source of these receptors: a human donor with non-small cell lung cancer whose response to radiotherapy plus ipilimumab could not be evaluated.

The V gene is TRBV6-1, the J gene TRBJ1-4, with a possible D match to TRBD1 (5 bases). Germline loops: CDR1 MNHNS, CDR2 SASEGT. CDR3 size: 16 residues. V lost 3 bases, J lost 4 bases, and 15 bases lay in between. CDR3 loop: CASSDGGIGVNEKLFF. The CDR3 nucleotides read TGTGCCAGCAGTGATGGAGGGATAGGGGTTAATGAAAAACTGTTTTTT.

This clone was seen only a few times. The chain combines TRBV2 with TRBJ2-5; the match to TRBD1 covers 11 bases. The CDR3 has 15 residues. The trim removed 3 bases at V and 5 bases at J, leaving 5 bases unmatched. Germline lookup yields CDR1 SNHLY and CDR2 FYNNEI. The CDR3 region is CASSEQDRGRETQYF. The CDR3 nucleotides are TGTGCCAGCAGTGAGCAGGACAGGGGGCGTGAGACCCAGTACTTC.

Details on this clone: The sample has other DNA sequences that encode this CDR3 too. The chain combines TRBV7-2 with TRBJ2-5; 15 positions agree with TRBD2. V gave up 5 bases and J gave up 5 bases; unmatched junction bases: 6. Germline lookup yields CDR1 SGHTA and CDR2 FQGNSA. The CDR3 extends over 16 amino acids. The DNA for the CDR3 is TGTGCCAGCAGCCTGGGACTAGCGGGAGGTCGGGAGACCCAGTACTTC. The encoded protein is CASSLGLAGGRETQYF.

The rearrangement uses TRBV28 and TRBJ2-7, with 8 bases identical to TRBD1. V was clipped by 4 bases and J by 4 bases; unmatched bases: 6. Germline lookup yields CDR1 MDHEN and CDR2 SYDVKM. This CDR3 comprises 14 residues. CDR3 amino acids: CASSSRDRRYEQYF. The CDR3 DNA follows: TGTGCCAGCAGTTCACGGGACAGGCGTTACGAGCAGTACTTC. The entire variable domain, with the rest obtained from reference TRBV28 and TRBJ2-7, is as follows: DVKVTQSSRYLVKRTGEKVFLECVQDMDHENMFWYRQDPGLGLRLIYFSYDVKMKEKGDIPEGYSVSREKKERFSLILESASTNQTSMYLCASSSRDRRYEQYFGPGTRLTVT.

This clone has only one observation. V is TRBV27 and J is TRBJ2-1; D not resolved. V lost 0 bases and J 2 bases, leaving 11 bases between the germline ends. The V gene's germline CDR1 is MNHEY and CDR2 SMNVEV (reference sequence). This CDR3 has 16 amino acids. This chain's CDR3 is CASSLSLGAAYNEQFF. The CDR3 nucleotides are TGTGCCAGCAGTTTATCCCTTGGCGCGGCCTACAATGAGCAGTTCTTC.